Listed below are T cell receptor beta chains from one sample, sequenced in a study of T-cell memory formation after mild COVID-19. Each CDR3 protein gets one entry after TCRdb re-called the 5' RACE reads with MiXCR. This sample yields about 400,000 distinct CDR3 sequences, of which around 22% are seen a single time; around 12% belongs to the top ten. Source material: PBMCs or a T cell subset sorted from them (not recorded which). Receptors originate from an adult woman who had mild COVID-19 (a few samples of this study predate the infection). Cell type and time point are not known. Both conserved end residues are trimmed from each CDR3. D genes are given only for firm matches.

>TRBJ1-2|TRBV9|NA|12
ASSFYDRAYGYT
>TRBJ2-5|TRBV7-2|TRBD1|13
ASSLTRGQQETQY
>TRBJ2-7|TRBV18|NA|12
ASSTATNFYEQY
>TRBJ1-2|TRBV5-1|NA|9
ASRQNYGYT
>TRBJ1-6|TRBV4-1|NA|11
ASSQDWNSPLH
>TRBJ2-6|TRBV5-1|NA|16
ASSLEGPVSSGANVLT
>TRBJ2-2|TRBV25-1|TRBD2|13
ASSDGRGATGELF
>TRBJ2-1|TRBV5-6|NA|11
ASSFPRGDEQF
>TRBJ1-1|TRBV6-2/TRBV6-3|NA|10
ATRGAGTEAF
>TRBJ2-3|TRBV7-6|TRBD2|13
ASSLGLPSTDTQY
>TRBJ2-5|TRBV25-1|TRBD2|14
ASSDLGTSGTETQY
>TRBJ2-5|TRBV6-5|NA|13
ASSYTAHSGETQY
>TRBJ2-1|TRBV29-1|NA|13
SVEGGESSYNEQF
>TRBJ2-7|TRBV7-9|TRBD1|13
ASSSGQGAPHEQY
>TRBJ2-5|TRBV18|NA|11
ASSPPPHGTQY
>TRBJ2-1|TRBV9|NA|11
ASSIPGTARQF
>TRBJ2-7|TRBV5-1|TRBD1|13
ASRKPGQGAAEQY
>TRBJ2-7|TRBV30|TRBD2|14
AWSGTSGRSSYEQY
>TRBJ2-7|TRBV12-3/TRBV12-4|NA|12
ASSLYDSWDEQY
>TRBJ1-5|TRBV7-3|NA|13
ASSGGVAPNQPQH
>TRBJ2-3|TRBV7-2|NA|12
ASSWKGAGNTQY
>TRBJ2-5|TRBV12-5|NA|13
ASGFGGTVRETQY
>TRBJ2-7|TRBV5-1|TRBD1|11
ASSLVGGWEQY
>TRBJ2-5|TRBV4-2|TRBD2|12
ASTPGTSQETQY
>TRBJ1-1|TRBV29-1|NA|11
SVDQNLNAEAF
>TRBJ2-7|TRBV12-3/TRBV12-4|NA|10
ASSFQYYEQY
>TRBJ1-6|TRBV7-9|NA|14
ASSLDASGFGAPLH
>TRBJ2-1|TRBV6-1|TRBD2|12
ASIRAGAYNEQF
>TRBJ2-3|TRBV29-1|NA|13
SVESGQENTDTQY
>TRBJ2-3|TRBV5-6|NA|13
ASSLPGSGTDTQY
>TRBJ2-7|TRBV11-3|TRBD2|17
ASSLGWTSGGGENYEQY
>TRBJ2-5|TRBV5-1|NA|14
ASSSQGRGGQETQY
>TRBJ2-7|TRBV19|NA|15
ASSPQWGFGLSYEQY
>TRBJ2-5|TRBV7-2|NA|11
ASGEGGGETQY
>TRBJ1-1|TRBV7-8|NA|11
ASSLRGYTEAF
>TRBJ2-7|TRBV5-1|NA|14
ASSVNPGQELYEQY
>TRBJ1-1|TRBV4-3|TRBD1|14
ASSQVPTGVNTEAF
>TRBJ2-1|TRBV5-1|TRBD1|13
ASSLKRGQVNEQF
>TRBJ2-5|TRBV29-1|NA|12
SVVSGLHQETQY
>TRBJ2-2|TRBV24-1|TRBD2|13
ATSSLGGGAGELF
>TRBJ2-7|TRBV6-5|NA|13
DSSYPGSGSYEQY
>TRBJ2-1|TRBV5-4|TRBD2|14
ASSPAGSGSSGEQF
>TRBJ1-2|TRBV7-3|TRBD1|12
ASSLDREAGGYT
>TRBJ1-2|TRBV5-8|NA|11
ASSPRDLYGYT
>TRBJ1-2|TRBV5-1|TRBD1|15
ASSETGVLGSNYGYT
>TRBJ2-6|TRBV7-2|TRBD2|17
ASSSPGLTGQSGANVLT
>TRBJ1-2|TRBV3-1|NA|13
ASSSQSFRDYGYT
>TRBJ2-5|TRBV7-9|TRBD1|11
ASSPRTGETQY
>TRBJ2-5|TRBV2|TRBD1|14
ASSEAWDRTIETQY
>TRBJ2-1|TRBV27|TRBD2|12
ASIPTSGNNEQF
>TRBJ2-5|TRBV7-2|NA|11
ASSPDRQETQY
>TRBJ2-1|TRBV9|NA|10
ASSSRYNEQF
>TRBJ2-1|TRBV20-1|NA|10
SAINSLNEQF